These 10 T cell receptor beta chains came from one sample sequenced in a study of response to subunit inactivated influenza vaccine. TCRdb reprocessed the RT-PCR reads via MiXCR and lists one record per CDR3 protein. The sample has 500,000 to 550,000 distinct CDR3 sequences, under 9% seen once. Source: PBMCs from blood, taken 23 months after vaccination. The receptors originated from a man between 50 and 69 years old who received an inactivated influenza vaccine.

The table lists this clonotype with many counts. The chain carries TRBV4-3 and TRBJ2-3, with 11 bases fitting TRBD2. Trimming removed 2 bases from V and 0 bases from J; junction bases left unmatched: 4. The CDR3 extends over 17 amino acids. Germline V gene lookup returns CDR1 LGHNA and CDR2 YSLEER. CDR3 bases: TGCGCCAGCAGCCAAAGGACTAGCGGGCCTAGCACAGATACGCAGTATTTT. Translated: CASSQRTSGPSTDTQYF.

This clonotype was observed a handful of times. The chain is built from TRBV4-1 and TRBJ1-4; 9 bases are shared with TRBD1. This CDR3 is built from 16 residues. Germline values: CDR1 MGHRA, CDR2 YSYEKL. After removal of 7 bases from V and 4 bases from J, the junction contained 10 bases not matched to a gene. The CDR3 region has the DNA TGCGCCAGCACCCTAAACAGGGGGCGGAATAATGAAAAACTGTTTTTT. This translates into CASTLNRGRNNEKLFF.

This clonotype was recorded at least ten times. The chain has TRBV7-6 and TRBJ2-3; tentative D call: TRBD1 (6 bases). V lost 0 bases to trimming and J lost 0 bases, with 10 bases between them. The CDR3 runs 16 residues. Per germline, CDR1 SGHVS and CDR2 FNYEAQ. The CDR3 coding sequence is TGTGCCAGCAGCTTAGCGGGGGCACCTAGCACAGATACGCAGTATTTT. Translation gives CASSLAGAPSTDTQYF.

The V call is TRBV10-3, the J call TRBJ2-3; D possibly corresponds to TRBD1 (6 bases). This CDR3 is 15 amino acids long. With 6 bases removed from V and 0 bases from J, the gap between germline ends came to 13 bases. Germline V gene data show CDR1 as ENHRY and CDR2 as SYGVKD. CDR3 nucleotide sequence: TGTGCCATCAGCAGGGACAACCCTAGCACAGATACGCAGTATTTT. Amino acids: CAISRDNPSTDTQYF.

This sequence joins TRBV7-9 and TRBJ2-7; tentatively, D is TRBD1 (5 bases). The germline V and J ends were trimmed by 4 bases and 3 bases, with 10 bases remaining between them. Germline V gene data show CDR1 as SEHNR and CDR2 as FQNEAQ (reference sequence). The CDR3 is 13 residues long. Written as DNA, the CDR3 is TGTGCCAGCAGCTCTACAGGTATCTACGAGCAGTACTTC. Its protein is CASSSTGIYEQYF.

This clonotype showed up just a few times. The gene calls are TRBV12-3 or TRBV12-4 and TRBJ2-3; 7 bases are a match to TRBD2. The junction had 8 bases not matched to a gene; V was cut back by 5 bases and J by 0 bases. The CDR3 length is 16 residues. CDR3 nucleotide sequence: TGTGCCAGCAGTCCCACGGGAGGCACTAGCACAGATACGCAGTATTTT. As protein: CASSPTGGTSTDTQYF.

This chain uses TRBV20-1 with TRBJ2-5; 11 bases match TRBD2. V shed 5 bases and J 0 bases; nucleotides not matched to a gene: 5. The CDR3 spans 15 residues. Germline V gives CDR1 DFQATT, CDR2 SNEGSKA (reference sequence). In DNA form, the CDR3 reads TGCAGTGCTGGACGACTAGCGGGAAACCAAGAGACCCAGTACTTC. Its translation is CSAGRLAGNQETQYF.

This clonotype was seen repeatedly, ten times or more. The gene calls are TRBV27 and TRBJ1-2; 8 nucleotides align to TRBD1. V shed 0 bases, J shed 4 bases, and the junction held 16 bases outside the gene matches. This CDR3 has 19 amino acids. Germline V lookup: CDR1 MNHEY, CDR2 SMNVEV (reference sequence). The CDR3 sequence is CASSLSSRQGARFGYGYTF. CDR3 DNA sequence: TGTGCCAGCAGTTTATCATCTCGCCAGGGGGCGAGGTTTGGCTATGGCTACACCTTC.

A few counts support this clonotype. V usage is TRBV3-1 and J usage is TRBJ1-2; D ambiguous. V lost 0 bases and J lost 7, with 9 bases in between. Germline CDR1 is LGHDT and CDR2 is YNNKEL (reference sequence). The CDR3 loop spans 13 amino acids. The CDR3 protein is CASSQDGSGGYTF. CDR3 nucleotide sequence: TGTGCCAGCAGCCAAGATGGGTCAGGTGGCTACACCTTC.

A few counts support this clonotype. This chain uses TRBV7-2 with TRBJ2-5, with a weak D call TRBD1 (5 bases). V was clipped by 1 base and J by 4 bases, with 10 bases between them. This CDR3 is 14 amino acids long. In germline, CDR1 is SGHTA, CDR2 FQGNSA. CDR3 sequence: CASSLGQGIETQYF. The CDR3 region has the DNA TGTGCCAGCAGCTTAGGTCAGGGAATAGAGACCCAGTACTTC.